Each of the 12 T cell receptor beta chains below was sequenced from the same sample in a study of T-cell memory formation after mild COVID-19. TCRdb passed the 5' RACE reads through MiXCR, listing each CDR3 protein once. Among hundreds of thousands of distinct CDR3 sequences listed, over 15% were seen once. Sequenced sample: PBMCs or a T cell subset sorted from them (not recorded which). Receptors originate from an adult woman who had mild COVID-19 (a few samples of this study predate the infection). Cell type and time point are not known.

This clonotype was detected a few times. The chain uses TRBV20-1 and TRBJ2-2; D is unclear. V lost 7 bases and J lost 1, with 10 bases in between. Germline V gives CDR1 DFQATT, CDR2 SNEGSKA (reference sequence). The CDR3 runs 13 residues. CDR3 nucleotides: TGCAGTGTGCGCGCGCTGAACACCGGGGAGCTGTTTTTT. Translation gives CSVRALNTGELFF.

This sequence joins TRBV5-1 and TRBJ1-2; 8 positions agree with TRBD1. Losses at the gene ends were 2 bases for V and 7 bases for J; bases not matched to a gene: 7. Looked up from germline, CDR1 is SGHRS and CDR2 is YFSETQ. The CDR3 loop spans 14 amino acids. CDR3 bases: TGCGCCAGCAGCTTATGGACAGGGAACGGTGGCTACACCTTC. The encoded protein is CASSLWTGNGGYTF.

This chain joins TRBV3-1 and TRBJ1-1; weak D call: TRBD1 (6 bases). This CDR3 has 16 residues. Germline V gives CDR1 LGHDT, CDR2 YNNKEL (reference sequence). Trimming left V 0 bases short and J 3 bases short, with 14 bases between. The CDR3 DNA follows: TGTGCCAGCAGCCAAGATTCAGGGGCGTTCGACACTGAAGCTTTCTTT. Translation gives CASSQDSGAFDTEAFF.

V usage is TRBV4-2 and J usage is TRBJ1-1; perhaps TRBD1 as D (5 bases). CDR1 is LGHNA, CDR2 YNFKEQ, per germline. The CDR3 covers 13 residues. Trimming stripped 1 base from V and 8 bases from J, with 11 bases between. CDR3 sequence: CASSQAGLREAFF. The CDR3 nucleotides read TGTGCCAGCAGCCAAGCGGGACTCAGAGAAGCTTTCTTT.

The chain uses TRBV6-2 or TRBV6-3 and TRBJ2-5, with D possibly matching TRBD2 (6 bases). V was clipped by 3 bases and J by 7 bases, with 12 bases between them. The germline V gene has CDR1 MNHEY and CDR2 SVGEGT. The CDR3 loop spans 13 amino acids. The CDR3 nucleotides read TGTGCCAGCAGTTATATAGCGGCGGGGACCCAGTACTTC. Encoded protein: CASSYIAAGTQYF.

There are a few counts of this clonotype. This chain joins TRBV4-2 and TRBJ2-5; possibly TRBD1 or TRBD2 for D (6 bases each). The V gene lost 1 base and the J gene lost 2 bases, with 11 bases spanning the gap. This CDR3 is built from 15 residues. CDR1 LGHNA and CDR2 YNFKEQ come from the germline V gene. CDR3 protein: CASSQGGAGQETQYF. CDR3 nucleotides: TGTGCCAGCAGCCAAGGGGGGGCAGGGCAAGAGACCCAGTACTTC.

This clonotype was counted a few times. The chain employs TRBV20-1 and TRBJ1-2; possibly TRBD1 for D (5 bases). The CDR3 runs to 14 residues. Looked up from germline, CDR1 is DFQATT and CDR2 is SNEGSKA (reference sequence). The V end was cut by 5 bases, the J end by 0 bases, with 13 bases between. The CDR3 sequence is CSAPREGANYGYTF. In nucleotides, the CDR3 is TGCAGTGCTCCTAGAGAAGGGGCTAACTATGGCTACACCTTC.

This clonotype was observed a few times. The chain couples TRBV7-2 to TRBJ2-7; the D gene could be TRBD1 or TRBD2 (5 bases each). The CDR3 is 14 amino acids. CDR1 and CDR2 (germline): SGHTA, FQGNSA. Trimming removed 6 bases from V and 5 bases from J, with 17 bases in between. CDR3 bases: TGTGCCAGCAGTCGTCGTCAAGGGACCAACGAGCAGTACTTC. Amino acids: CASSRRQGTNEQYF.

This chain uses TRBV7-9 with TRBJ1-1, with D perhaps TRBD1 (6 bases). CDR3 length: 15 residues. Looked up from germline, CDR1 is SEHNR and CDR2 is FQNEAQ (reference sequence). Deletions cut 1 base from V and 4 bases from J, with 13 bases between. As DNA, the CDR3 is TGTGCCAGCAGCTTAGAGTGGCAGGGGTCCACTGAAGCTTTCTTT. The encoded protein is CASSLEWQGSTEAFF.

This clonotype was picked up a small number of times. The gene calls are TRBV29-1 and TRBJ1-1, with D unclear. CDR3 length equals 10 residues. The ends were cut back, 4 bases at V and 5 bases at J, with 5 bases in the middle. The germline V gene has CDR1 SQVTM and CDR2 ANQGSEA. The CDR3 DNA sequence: TGCAGCGTTGGCGGAACTGAAGCTTTCTTT. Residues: CSVGGTEAFF. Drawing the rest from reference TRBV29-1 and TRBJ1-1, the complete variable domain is SAVISQKPSRDICQRGTSLTIQCQVDSQVTMMFWYRQQPGQSLTLIATANQGSEATYESGFVIDKFPISRPNLTFSTLTVSNMSPEDSSIYLCSVGGTEAFFGQGTRLTVV.

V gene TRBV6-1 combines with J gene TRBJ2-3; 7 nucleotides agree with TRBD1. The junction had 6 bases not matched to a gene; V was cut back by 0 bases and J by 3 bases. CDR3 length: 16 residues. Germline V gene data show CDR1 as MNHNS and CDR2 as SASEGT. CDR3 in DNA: TGTGCCAGCAGTGAAGCGCTGGGACAGAATACAGATACGCAGTATTTT. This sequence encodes CASSEALGQNTDTQYF.

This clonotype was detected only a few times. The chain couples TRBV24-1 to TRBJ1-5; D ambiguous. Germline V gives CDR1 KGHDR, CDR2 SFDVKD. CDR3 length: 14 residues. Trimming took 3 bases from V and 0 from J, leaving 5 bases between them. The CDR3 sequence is CATSDLDSNQPQHF. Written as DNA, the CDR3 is TGTGCCACCAGTGATCTAGATAGCAATCAGCCCCAGCATTTT.